This T cell receptor (beta chain) was found in a study of identical twins. Germline CDR1 and CDR2: DFQATT and SNEGSKA (reference sequence). The ends lost 0 bases at V and 4 bases at J; junction bases unmatched: 5. The CDR3 is 15 residues long. TCRdb processed the 5' RACE reads anew with MiXCR; each CDR3 protein has one entry. The data show about 190,000 distinct CDR3 sequences, with approximately 15% seen just once and around two fifths held by the top ten. This clonotype showed up just a few times. These data were also reused for a study on T cells expressing NK-cell markers. In that study: Restriction of the sorted population to alpha-beta TCR T cells was achieved in several experiments with an anti-gamma-delta TCR antibody. The dominant NKG2C+ clonotypes represented 1.0-7.0% of CD8+ T cells in five to seven donors.

This sequence joins TRBV20-1 and TRBJ2-7; 11 bases match TRBD2. The TCR was taken from a woman aged 18-29 years in good health. Sequenced: CD8+ T cells sorted from blood. CDR3 sequence (DNA): TGCAGTGCTAGAGACGTAGCGGGAGGGCCTTACGAGCAGTACTTC. It codes for CSARDVAGGPYEQYF.